The 15 T cell receptor beta chains in this list originate from one sample, sequenced in a study of T-cell reconstitution after alpha-beta-depleted transplantation in children. TCRbeta library preparation incorporated unique molecular identifiers. TCRdb re-called the PCR reads with MiXCR, one entry per CDR3 protein. The table lists a few hundred thousand distinct CDR3 sequences, over 20% of them singletons. The material sequenced was PBMCs, taken before TCRalphabeta/CD19-depleted stem cell transplant. The receptors originated from a boy under two years old with Wiskott-Aldrich syndrome, due to receive a stem cell transplant.

This rearrangement joins TRBV5-1 to TRBJ2-3; no firm D call. V lost 0 bases to trimming and J lost 3 bases, with 11 bases between them. CDR1 and CDR2 (germline): SGHRS, YFSETQ. This CDR3 has 15 amino acids. The CDR3, as DNA: TGCGCCAGCAGCTTGGATGGGGTTTGGACAGATACGCAGTATTTT. Translation gives CASSLDGVWTDTQYF.

This clonotype was observed a few times. The CDR3 nucleotides are TGCAGTGCTAGAGCGGGAGGGCCCACAGATACGCAGTATTTT. It encodes CSARAGGPTDTQYF. The V and J genes are TRBV20-1 and TRBJ2-3; TRBD2 matches at 8 bases. CDR3 length: 14 residues. The ends lost 1 base at V and 2 bases at J; junction bases unmatched: 2. Germline V CDR1 and CDR2: DFQATT, SNEGSKA (reference sequence).

This clonotype appeared many times. J is TRBJ2-5 and V is TRBV6-1; TRBD1 aligns across 11 bases. V lost 6 bases to trimming and J lost 1 base; unmatched junction nucleotides: 13. Germline V gives CDR1 MNHNS, CDR2 SASEGT. The CDR3 is made up of 18 amino acids. CDR3 sequence (DNA): TGTGCCAGCAGCCTTGGGACAGGGGGGAATAGCGGCCAAGAGACCCAGTACTTC. Encoded protein: CASSLGTGGNSGQETQYF.

The genes are TRBV14 and TRBJ2-3; 8 bases map to TRBD1. The CDR3 has 15 amino acids. Germline V gene sequence: CDR1 SGHDN, CDR2 FVKESK. The V segment lost 4 bases and the J segment 5 bases; nucleotides outside the gene matches: 8. CDR3 nucleotide sequence: TGTGCCAGCAGCCCATGGGACAGGATAATAGATACGCAGTATTTT. It yields the protein CASSPWDRIIDTQYF.

This clonotype turned up a few times. The V call is TRBV4-1, the J call TRBJ1-5; D unresolved. The CDR3 spans 15 residues. Germline V gives CDR1 MGHRA, CDR2 YSYEKL. V lost 0 bases and J lost 3, with 9 bases in between. The CDR3 is CASSQDPGDNQPQHF. CDR3 DNA: TGCGCCAGCAGCCAAGATCCCGGCGACAATCAGCCCCAGCATTTT.

The chain employs TRBV5-1 and TRBJ2-1, with 7 bases matching TRBD2. CDR3 size: 15 residues. The V and J ends lost 1 base and 6 bases, in that order; junction bases with no gene match: 7. The germline gives CDR1 SGHRS, CDR2 YFSETQ. CDR3 amino acids: CASSLQAGRRNEQFF. CDR3 DNA: TGCGCCAGCAGCTTGCAAGCGGGAAGACGCAATGAGCAGTTCTTC.

CDR3 nucleotides: TGTGCCAGCAGTCCCCCTCAACCGGAGTACGAGCAGTACTTC. This sequence encodes CASSPPQPEYEQYF. This chain links TRBV12-3 or TRBV12-4 with TRBJ2-7; the D is unclear. The CDR3 consists of 14 residues. The V end lost 5 bases, the J end lost 4 bases, and 15 bases lay between the germline ends.

This chain uses TRBV21-1 with TRBJ2-7. TRBV21-1 is tagged as a pseudogene. The CDR3 runs 8 residues. The CDR3 DNA sequence: TGTAGGGCCTACGAGCAGTACTTC. Translation: CRAYEQYF.

This rearrangement joins TRBV20-1 to TRBJ1-5; TRBD1 might be the D (5 bases). CDR3 length: 14 amino acids. CDR1 and CDR2 (germline): DFQATT, SNEGSKA (reference sequence). V was shortened by 3 bases and J by 4 bases, with 13 bases between the two germline ends. The CDR3 DNA sequence: TGCAGTGCTAGTAAGGGGAAGGGGAATCAGCCCCAGCATTTT. Its translation: CSASKGKGNQPQHF.

The rearrangement joins TRBV5-1 to TRBJ2-2; 9 nucleotides line up with TRBD2. V lost 2 bases to trimming and J lost 2 bases; unmatched junction nucleotides: 4. Germline-derived CDR1 and CDR2 are SGHRS and YFSETQ. This CDR3 is built from 16 residues. CDR3 sequence: CASSFRLAENTGELFF. Here the CDR3 DNA reads TGCGCCAGCAGCTTCAGACTAGCGGAAAACACCGGGGAGCTGTTTTTT.

The chain joins TRBV12-3 or TRBV12-4 to TRBJ1-5; D is perhaps TRBD1 (6 bases). This CDR3 region has 16 residues. With 1 base removed from V and 6 bases from J, the gap between germline ends came to 16 bases. CDR3 sequence (DNA): TGTGCCAGCAGTTTAGGAGGCGGGGGCGGAAGTCAGCCCCAGCATTTT. Protein product: CASSLGGGGGSQPQHF.

The J gene is TRBJ2-1, the V gene TRBV29-1; D call uncertain. Trimming cost V 7 bases and J 0 bases, with 7 bases left between them. The CDR3 length is 12 residues. Germline V lookup: CDR1 SQVTM, CDR2 ANQGSEA. The CDR3 spells CSGGGSYNEQFF. The DNA for the CDR3 is TGCAGCGGGGGTGGCTCCTACAATGAGCAGTTCTTC.

CDR3 sequence reads: CATSRKGGSYAGANVLTF. The CDR3 DNA reads TGTGCCACCAGCAGGAAGGGGGGGTCGTATGCTGGGGCCAACGTCCTGACTTTC. The chain recombines TRBV15 with TRBJ2-6; tentative D call: TRBD2 (7 bases). The CDR3 is 18 residues long. Germline-derived CDR1 and CDR2 are LNHNV and YYDKDF (reference sequence). Trimming shortened V by 3 bases and J by 2 bases, and 17 bases separated the two germline ends.

J is TRBJ2-3 and V is TRBV4-2, with 9 bases matching TRBD2. V lost 3 bases, J lost 5 bases, and 15 bases stayed unmatched. This CDR3 has 18 amino acids. Germline CDR1 is LGHNA and CDR2 is YNFKEQ. Here the CDR3 reads CASSHGGALAGVGDTQYF. CDR3 coding DNA: TGTGCCAGCAGCCATGGAGGGGCGTTAGCGGGAGTTGGAGATACGCAGTATTTT.

The chain is built from TRBV28 and TRBJ2-7; D is uncertain. V lost 6 bases and J 6 bases, leaving 15 bases between the germline ends. The CDR3 runs 13 residues. Germline loops: CDR1 MDHEN, CDR2 SYDVKM. The CDR3 region is CASSRGHQAEQYF. As DNA, the CDR3 is TGTGCCAGCAGCCGTGGGCACCAGGCCGAGCAGTACTTC. Drawing the rest from reference TRBV28 and TRBJ2-7, the complete variable domain is DVKVTQSSRYLVKRTGEKVFLECVQDMDHENMFWYRQDPGLGLRLIYFSYDVKMKEKGDIPEGYSVSREKKERFSLILESASTNQTSMYLCASSRGHQAEQYFGPGTRLTVT.